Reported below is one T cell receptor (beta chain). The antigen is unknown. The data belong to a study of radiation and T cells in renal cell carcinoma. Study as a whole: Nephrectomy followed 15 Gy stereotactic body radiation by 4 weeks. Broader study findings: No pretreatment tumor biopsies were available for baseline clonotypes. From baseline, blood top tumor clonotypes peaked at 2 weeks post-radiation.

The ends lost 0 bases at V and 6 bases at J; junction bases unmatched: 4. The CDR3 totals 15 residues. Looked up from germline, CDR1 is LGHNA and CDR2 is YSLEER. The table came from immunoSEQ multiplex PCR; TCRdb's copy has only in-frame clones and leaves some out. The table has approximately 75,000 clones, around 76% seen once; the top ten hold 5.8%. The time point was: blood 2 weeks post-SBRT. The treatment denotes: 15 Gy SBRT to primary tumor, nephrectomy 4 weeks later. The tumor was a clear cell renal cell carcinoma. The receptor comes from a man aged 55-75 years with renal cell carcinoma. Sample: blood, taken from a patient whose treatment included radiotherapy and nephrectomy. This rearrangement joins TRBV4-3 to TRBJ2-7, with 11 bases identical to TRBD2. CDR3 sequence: CASSQDLLAGVEQYF. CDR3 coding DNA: TGCGCCAGCAGCCAAGATTTACTAGCGGGAGTCGAGCAGTACTTC.